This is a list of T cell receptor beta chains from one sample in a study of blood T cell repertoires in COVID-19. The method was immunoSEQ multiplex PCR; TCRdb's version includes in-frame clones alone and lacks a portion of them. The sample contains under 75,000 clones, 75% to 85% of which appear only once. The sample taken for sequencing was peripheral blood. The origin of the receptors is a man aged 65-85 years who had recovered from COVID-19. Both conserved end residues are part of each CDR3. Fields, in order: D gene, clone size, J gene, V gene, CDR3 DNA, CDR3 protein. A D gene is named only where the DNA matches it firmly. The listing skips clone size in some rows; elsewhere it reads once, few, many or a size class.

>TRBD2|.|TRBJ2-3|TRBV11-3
TGTGCCAGCAGCTTAACTAGCGGGGGGGATGGAGATACGCAGTATTTT
CASSLTSGGDGDTQYF
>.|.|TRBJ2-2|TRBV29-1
TGCAGCGTTACTAACACCGGGGAGCTGTTTTTT
CSVTNTGELFF
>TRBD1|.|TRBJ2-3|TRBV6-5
TGTGCCGGAGCAAAGGACAGGGGTACAGATACGCAGTATTTT
CAGAKDRGTDTQYF
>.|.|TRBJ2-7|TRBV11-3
TGTGCCAGCAGTCCAACCTGGGACACCTCCTACGAGCAGTACTTC
CASSPTWDTSYEQYF
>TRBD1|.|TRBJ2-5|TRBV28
TGTGCCAGCAGTTTAAGCTTTGTCAACAGGGGGAGAAAAGAGACCCAGTACTTC
CASSLSFVNRGRKETQYF
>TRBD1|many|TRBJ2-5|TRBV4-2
TGTGCCAGCAGCCAAGAAGCAGGGGGCTTTGTAGAGACCCAGTACTTC
CASSQEAGGFVETQYF
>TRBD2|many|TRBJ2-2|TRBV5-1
TGCGCCAGCAGCTTGATCAGCGGGGGGCCCGGGGAGCTGTTTTTT
CASSLISGGPGELFF
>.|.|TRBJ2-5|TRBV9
TGTGCCAGCAGCGTAGCCCGCGGACATTTGGAGACCCAGTACTTC
CASSVARGHLETQYF
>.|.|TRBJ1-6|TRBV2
TGTGCCAGCACCGTCCTCCGAGACAGTAATTCACCCCTCCACTTT
CASTVLRDSNSPLHF
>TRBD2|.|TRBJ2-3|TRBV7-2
TGTGCCAGCAGCATTAGCGGGTACACAGATACGCAGTATTTT
CASSISGYTDTQYF